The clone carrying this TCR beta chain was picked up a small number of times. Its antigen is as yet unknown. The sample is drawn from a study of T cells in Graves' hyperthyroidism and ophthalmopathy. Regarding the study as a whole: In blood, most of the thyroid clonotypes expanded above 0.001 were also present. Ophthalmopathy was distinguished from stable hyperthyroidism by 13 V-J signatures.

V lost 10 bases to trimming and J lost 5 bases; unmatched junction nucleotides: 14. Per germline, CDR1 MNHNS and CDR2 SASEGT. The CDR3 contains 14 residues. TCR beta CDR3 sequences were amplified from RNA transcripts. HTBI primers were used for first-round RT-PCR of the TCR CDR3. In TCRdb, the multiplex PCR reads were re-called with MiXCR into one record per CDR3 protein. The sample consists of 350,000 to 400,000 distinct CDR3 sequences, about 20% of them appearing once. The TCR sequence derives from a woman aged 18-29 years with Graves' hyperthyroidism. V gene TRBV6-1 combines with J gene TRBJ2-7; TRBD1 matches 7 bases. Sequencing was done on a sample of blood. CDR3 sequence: CATTGSGQFNEQYF. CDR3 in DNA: TGTGCCACCACCGGATCGGGACAGTTCAACGAGCAGTACTTC.